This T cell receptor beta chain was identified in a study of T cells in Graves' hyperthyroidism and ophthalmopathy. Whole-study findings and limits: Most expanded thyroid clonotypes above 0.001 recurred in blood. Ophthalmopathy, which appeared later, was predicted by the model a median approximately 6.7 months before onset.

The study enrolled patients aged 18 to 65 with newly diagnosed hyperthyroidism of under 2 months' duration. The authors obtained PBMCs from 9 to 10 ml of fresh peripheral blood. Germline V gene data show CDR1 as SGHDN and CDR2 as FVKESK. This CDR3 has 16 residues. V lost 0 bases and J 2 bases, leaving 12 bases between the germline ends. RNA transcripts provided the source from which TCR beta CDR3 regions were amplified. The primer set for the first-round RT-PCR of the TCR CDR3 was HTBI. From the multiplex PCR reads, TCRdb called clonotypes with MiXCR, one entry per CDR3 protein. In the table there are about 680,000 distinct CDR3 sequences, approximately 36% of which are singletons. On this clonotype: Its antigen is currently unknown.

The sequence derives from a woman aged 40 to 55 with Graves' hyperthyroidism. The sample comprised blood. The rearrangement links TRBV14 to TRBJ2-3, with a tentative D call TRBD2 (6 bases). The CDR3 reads CASSQDRERYTDTQYF. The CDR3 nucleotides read TGTGCCAGCAGCCAAGATCGGGAGAGGTACACAGATACGCAGTATTTT.